Described below is a single TCR beta chain sequence and its context. Antigen: not known. The CDR3 extends over 13 amino acids. Per germline, CDR1 SGDLS and CDR2 YYNGEE. This sample is drawn from a study of monozygotic twins with inflammatory bowel disease. Overall study results and limits: In the analysis, different T cell subtypes could not be told apart.

Each of the TCR libraries took 3,000 to 3,500 ng of total RNA. With the 5' RACE reads reprocessed, TCRdb shows one record per CDR3 protein and no DNA. Here the sample table reports approximately 330,000 distinct CDR3 sequences. Sequenced material: blood. The sequence was obtained from a human donor with ulcerative colitis or Crohn's disease, or a healthy co-twin of an affected twin (not recorded which). V gene TRBV9 combines with J gene TRBJ1-3; TCRdb designates TRBD1, a call that cannot be tested without DNA. CDR3 loop: CASSVDSGNTIYF.